Shown below are 32 T cell receptor beta chains from a single sample sequenced in a study of cytomegalovirus exposure and HLA in healthy donors (dated by TCRdb to the late 2010s). Library generation was performed with the immunoSEQ multiplex PCR assay. A mixture of 60 forward primers for TCR Vbeta segments and 13 reverse primers for TCR Jbeta segments was used in the multiplex PCR. Sourced from immuneACCESS, this table was stored by TCRdb with only in-frame sequences that have V and J called. A share of the clones is absent; for the studies checked, an unresolved V gene accounts for under half, and the remainder has no known explanation. The sample yields about 130,000 clones; 8.5% were counted once. The top ten constitute under 7% of the sample. The specimen sequenced was PBMCs. The receptors were gathered from a man in his forties or fifties in good health and CMV-seronegative.

This clone was counted between two and nine times. The genes are TRBV7-8 and TRBJ1-1, with a weak D call TRBD1 (5 bases). CDR1 is SGHVS, CDR2 FQNEAQ, per germline. V gave up 5 bases and J gave up 0 bases, with 16 bases separating them. This CDR3 is 16 amino acids long. The CDR3: CASSNYFGGMNTEAFF. CDR3 in DNA: TGTGCCAGCAGCAATTATTTCGGGGGAATGAACACTGAAGCTTTCTTT.

V usage is TRBV19 and J usage is TRBJ1-1; 8 nucleotides agree with TRBD1. The trim removed 4 bases at V and 3 bases at J, leaving 7 bases unmatched. This CDR3 spans 15 amino acids. Germline CDR1 LNHDA, CDR2 SQIVND (reference sequence). The CDR3 spells CASSNDRGGDTEAFF. CDR3 bases: TGTGCCAGTAGTAATGACAGGGGAGGGGACACTGAAGCTTTCTTT.

This rearrangement joins TRBV5-1 to TRBJ2-5; 8 bases agree with TRBD1. V shed 5 bases, J shed 2 bases, and the junction held 5 bases outside the gene matches. CDR1 and CDR2 (germline): SGHRS, YFSETQ. This CDR3 is 14 amino acids long. The CDR3 here is CASRWGDRQETQYF. CDR3 sequence (DNA): TGCGCCAGCAGGTGGGGGGACAGGCAAGAGACCCAGTACTTC.

This clone was counted a few times. The chain couples TRBV19 to TRBJ2-2, with a possible D match to TRBD1 (5 bases). CDR3 length: 16 amino acids. In germline, CDR1 is LNHDA, CDR2 SQIVND (reference sequence). V was pared by 3 bases and J by 0 bases, with 11 bases between. CDR3 sequence (DNA): TGTGCCAGTAGTATTTTCGACAGACCGAACACCGGGGAGCTGTTTTTT. This sequence encodes CASSIFDRPNTGELFF.

The DNA for the CDR3 is TGCGCCAGCAGCTTGGGACAGGGATGGGACACTGAAGCTTTCTTT. Translation gives CASSLGQGWDTEAFF. The chain has TRBV5-1 and TRBJ1-1, with 7 bases identical to TRBD1. Per the germline V gene, CDR1 is SGHRS and CDR2 is YFSETQ. The length of the CDR3 is 15 residues. J lost 3 bases, V lost 0 bases, and 5 bases had no gene match.

In this sample, this clone turned up many times. The J gene is TRBJ2-3, the V gene TRBV6-4, with TRBD2 identical over 13 bases. V gave up 2 bases and J gave up 4 bases; unmatched junction bases: 0. The V gene's germline CDR1 is MRHNA and CDR2 SNTAGT. The CDR3 runs to 15 residues. CDR3 in amino acids: CASSDGTSGADTQYF. As DNA, the CDR3 is TGTGCCAGCAGTGACGGGACTAGCGGGGCAGATACGCAGTATTTT.

This clone was picked up a small number of times. The chain is built from TRBV27 and TRBJ1-6; 8 nucleotides match TRBD1. Germline trimming cut 6 bases from V and 8 bases from J; bases unmatched to any gene: 6. The CDR3 has 14 residues. From germline, CDR1 is MNHEY and CDR2 SMNVEV (reference sequence). CDR3 in amino acids: CASSPGTGYSPLHF. The CDR3 nucleotides are TGTGCCAGCAGCCCCGGGACAGGTTATTCACCCCTCCACTTT.

V gene TRBV6-1 combines with J gene TRBJ1-1; D uncertain. The CDR3 loop spans 13 amino acids. V was pared by 1 base and J by 9 bases, with 12 bases between. Germline CDR1 is MNHNS and CDR2 is SASEGT. CDR3 in amino acids: CASSEVRGGKAFF. Written as DNA, the CDR3 is TGTGCCAGCAGTGAAGTGAGAGGAGGGAAAGCTTTCTTT.

The chain uses TRBV19 and TRBJ1-2; TRBD1 aligns across 11 bases. Germline V gene data show CDR1 as LNHDA and CDR2 as SQIVND (reference sequence). With 2 bases clipped from V and 8 bases from J, the junction kept 7 bases outside the gene matches. The CDR3 length is 15 residues. This chain's CDR3 is CASSISSGTGGGYTF. As DNA, the CDR3 is TGTGCCAGTAGTATAAGTTCCGGGACAGGGGGAGGCTACACCTTC.

This clone showed up just a few times. The gene calls are TRBV11-3 and TRBJ2-2, with a weak D call TRBD1 (8 bases). Germline V gene sequence: CDR1 SGHNT, CDR2 YENEEA. V lost 5 bases and J 7 bases, leaving 14 bases between the germline ends. The CDR3 runs 14 residues. CDR3 loop: CASSLQGEGGELFF. CDR3 DNA: TGTGCCAGCAGCCTACAGGGGGAGGGCGGGGAGCTGTTTTTT. Using reference TRBV11-3 and TRBJ2-2 for the parts outside the CDR3, the full variable domain is EAGVVQSPRYKIIEKKQPVAFWCNPISGHNTLYWYLQNLGQGPELLIRYENEEAVDDSQLPKDRFSAERLKGVDSTLKIQPAELGDSAVYLCASSLQGEGGELFFGEGSRLTVL.

The table lists this clone with a few counts. This sequence joins TRBV13 and TRBJ1-6, with TRBD1 matching over 9 bases. Looked up from germline, CDR1 is PRHDT and CDR2 is FYEKMQ (reference sequence). V gave up 5 bases and J gave up 14 bases; unmatched junction bases: 13. This CDR3 contains 15 residues. The CDR3 region has the DNA TGTGCCAGCAGCCCCCCCGGGACAGGGATATTGGCCCTCCACTTT. Translating gives CASSPPGTGILALHF.

The chain uses TRBV2 and TRBJ2-7; possibly TRBD2 for D (7 bases). The CDR3 has 12 residues. Deletions cut 7 bases from V and 6 bases from J, with 13 bases between. Germline-derived CDR1 and CDR2 are SNHLY and FYNNEI. Here the CDR3 DNA reads TGTGCCAGCAACGAACGGGGGGCCGAGCAGTACTTC. Translating gives CASNERGAEQYF.

V gene TRBV5-1 combines with J gene TRBJ2-3; 8 nucleotides align to TRBD2. From germline, CDR1 is SGHRS and CDR2 YFSETQ. J was trimmed by 5 bases and V by 1 base; bases with no gene match: 9. The CDR3 consists of 16 residues. The CDR3 is CASSLNTGGRGDTQYF. In DNA, the CDR3 is TGCGCCAGCAGCTTGAATACGGGGGGGCGGGGAGATACGCAGTATTTT.

The chain couples TRBV19 to TRBJ2-7, with 9 bases lining up with TRBD1. Germline CDR1 is LNHDA and CDR2 is SQIVND (reference sequence). Unmatched junction bases numbered 0, after V lost 4 bases and J lost 2 bases. The CDR3 runs to 13 residues. CDR3 DNA: TGTGCCAGTAGTAGGACAGGGGCCTACGAGCAGTACTTC. This encodes CASSRTGAYEQYF.

In this sample, this clone turned up a few times. V usage is TRBV5-1 and J usage is TRBJ2-1; possibly TRBD2 for D (6 bases). With 3 bases removed from V and 8 bases from J, the gap between germline ends came to 9 bases. Germline V CDR1 and CDR2: SGHRS, YFSETQ. CDR3 length: 12 amino acids. CDR3 sequence: CASSSWGDEQFF. Written as DNA, the CDR3 is TGCGCCAGCAGCTCGTGGGGGGATGAGCAGTTCTTC.

This chain links TRBV25-1 with TRBJ1-1; 7 nucleotides agree with TRBD1. Germline CDR1 and CDR2: MGHDK and SYGVNS. There are 15 residues in the CDR3. Trimming removed 5 bases from V and 1 base from J; junction bases left unmatched: 7. The CDR3 bases are TGTGCCAGCAGTCAAACGACAGGGTGGAACACTGAAGCTTTCTTT. Protein product: CASSQTTGWNTEAFF.

This clone was seen a handful of times. The rearrangement links TRBV2 to TRBJ2-7; TRBD2 aligns across 8 bases. V shed 0 bases and J 9 bases; nucleotides not matched to a gene: 10. The germline V gene has CDR1 SNHLY and CDR2 FYNNEI. The CDR3 is 15 amino acids. This CDR3 is CASSEASSGGVAQYF. The CDR3 nucleotides are TGTGCCAGCAGTGAAGCGTCAAGCGGGGGAGTCGCGCAGTACTTC.

This rearrangement joins TRBV19 to TRBJ2-5; TRBD1 agrees at 10 bases. Unmatched junction bases numbered 2, after V lost 8 bases and J lost 5 bases. The CDR3 loop spans 12 amino acids. Germline loops: CDR1 LNHDA, CDR2 SQIVND (reference sequence). CDR3 region: CASADRGETQYF. CDR3 coding DNA: TGTGCCAGTGCGGACAGGGGGGAGACCCAGTACTTC.

The chain is built from TRBV10-3 and TRBJ1-2, with a weak D call TRBD1 (6 bases). CDR1 is ENHRY, CDR2 SYGVKD, per germline. V was trimmed by 2 bases and J by 0 bases, leaving 10 bases between them. The CDR3 is 15 residues long. This CDR3 is CAISEPGHTNYGYTF. CDR3 bases: TGTGCCATCAGTGAGCCGGGACACACTAACTATGGCTACACCTTC.

The CDR3 DNA sequence: TGTGCCAGCAGCGTAGGGACAGGGCTTTTGGACTATGGCTACACCTTC. Translation gives CASSVGTGLLDYGYTF. The V gene is TRBV9, the J gene TRBJ1-2; 8 bases align to TRBD1. Trimming removed 0 bases from V and 3 bases from J; junction bases left unmatched: 7. This CDR3 has 16 residues. From germline, CDR1 is SGDLS and CDR2 YYNGEE.

There are a few counts of this clone. The chain uses TRBV7-9 and TRBJ2-5, with 11 bases fitting TRBD2. This CDR3 comprises 14 residues. Germline V gene data show CDR1 as SEHNR and CDR2 as FQNEAQ (reference sequence). After removal of 3 bases from V and 5 bases from J, the junction contained 2 bases not matched to a gene. The CDR3 spells CASSFSGGAETQYF. The CDR3 DNA reads as TGTGCCAGCAGCTTTAGCGGGGGGGCTGAGACCCAGTACTTC. Combining the CDR3 with reference TRBV7-9 and TRBJ2-5 gives the whole variable domain DTGVSQNPRHKITKRGQNVTFRCDPISEHNRLYWYRQTLGQGPEFLTYFQNEAQLEKSRLLSDRFSAERPKGSFSTLEIQRTEQGDSAMYLCASSFSGGAETQYFGPGTRLLVL.

The chain uses TRBV10-2 and TRBJ2-5; 8 bases fit TRBD2. V lost 10 bases, J lost 1 base, and 11 bases stayed unmatched. CDR1 WSHSY and CDR2 SAAADI come from the germline V gene. The CDR3 runs 15 residues. The CDR3 is CATRWGGGTQETQYF. CDR3 sequence (DNA): TGCGCCACCAGGTGGGGCGGGGGGACCCAAGAGACCCAGTACTTC.

This clone was counted between two and nine times. The CDR3: CASSFSHNEQFF. CDR3 bases: TGTGCCAGCAGCTTTAGCCACAATGAGCAGTTCTTC. The V and J genes are TRBV5-4 and TRBJ2-1; D gene unclear. V lost 2 bases to trimming and J lost 5 bases, with 5 bases between them. Germline-derived CDR1 and CDR2 are SGHNT and YYREEE (reference sequence). CDR3 length: 12 amino acids.

This clone has a handful of counts. The V call is TRBV21-1, the J call TRBJ1-3; TRBD1 is taken as the D call from the table, unchecked against the DNA. TRBV21-1 is a known pseudogene. The CDR3 spans 17 residues. CDR3 in DNA: TGTGCCAGCAGCAAACTCTACAGACCGAGCTCTGGAAACACCATATATTTT. Translated, it gives CASSKLYRPSSGNTIYF.

The chain combines TRBV5-6 with TRBJ2-7; 8 bases are shared with TRBD1. This CDR3 is built from 15 residues. V was pared by 5 bases and J by 0 bases, with 7 bases of the junction left unmatched. Germline-derived CDR1 and CDR2 are SGHDT and YYEEEE. The chain's CDR3 is CASRYGTGPSYEQYF. The CDR3 DNA sequence: TGTGCCAGCAGATATGGGACAGGTCCCTCCTACGAGCAGTACTTC.

This chain joins TRBV19 and TRBJ1-5; D gene uncertain. With 0 bases removed from V and 4 bases from J, the gap between germline ends came to 10 bases. The CDR3 is 15 amino acids. CDR1 is LNHDA and CDR2 is SQIVND in the germline V gene (reference sequence). The CDR3 loop reads CASSIEAGLNQPQHF. The CDR3 DNA is TGTGCCAGTAGTATAGAGGCAGGCCTAAATCAGCCCCAGCATTTT.

This clone occurred once. In DNA form, the CDR3 reads TGCGCCAGTAGTCCGGGACAGGGTTACAATGAGCAGTTCTTC. This sequence encodes CASSPGQGYNEQFF. This chain links TRBV10-2 with TRBJ2-1, with 9 bases that match TRBD1. With V trimmed by 9 bases and J by 4 bases, 7 bases remained unmatched. The germline V gene has CDR1 WSHSY and CDR2 SAAADI. This CDR3 contains 14 residues.

This clone was observed a few times. The V and J genes are TRBV7-2 and TRBJ2-7; a weak D match, TRBD2 (5 bases). Per germline, CDR1 SGHTA and CDR2 FQGNSA. CDR3 length: 14 residues. Deletions cut 5 bases from V and 2 bases from J, with 13 bases between. CDR3 bases: TGTGCCAGCAGCCGACGGACGGGAACCTACGAGCAGTACTTC. It translates to CASSRRTGTYEQYF.

The V and J genes are TRBV15 and TRBJ1-1; D unclear. The CDR3 loop spans 13 amino acids. Trimming pared 5 bases from V and 3 bases from J, leaving 10 bases between. Germline-derived CDR1 and CDR2 are LNHNV and YYDKDF (reference sequence). The CDR3 DNA follows: TGTGCCACCAGCCGGGGTGGCCACACTGAAGCTTTCTTT. It specifies CATSRGGHTEAFF. The full variable domain, its missing parts supplied by reference TRBV15 and TRBJ1-1, is DAMVIQNPRYQVTQFGKPVTLSCSQTLNHNVMYWYQQKSSQAPKLLFHYYDKDFNNEADTPDNFQSRRPNTSFCFLDIRSPGLGDTAMYLCATSRGGHTEAFFGQGTRLTVV.

The chain links TRBV5-6 to TRBJ2-5; 7 nucleotides line up with TRBD1. CDR3 size: 14 residues. V was clipped by 2 bases and J by 1 base; unmatched bases: 2. The V gene's germline CDR1 is SGHDT and CDR2 YYEEEE. The CDR3 DNA follows: TGTGCCAGCAGCTTTCGGGACAGCCAAGAGACCCAGTACTTC. Translation: CASSFRDSQETQYF.

The V gene is TRBV27, the J gene TRBJ2-7; 7 positions match TRBD2. Losses at the gene ends were 6 bases for V and 2 bases for J; bases not matched to a gene: 4. The CDR3 sequence is 13 residues long. Germline-derived CDR1 and CDR2 are MNHEY and SMNVEV (reference sequence). The CDR3 DNA is TGTGCCAGCAGGCGGGGGATCCCCTACGAGCAGTACTTC. Protein sequence: CASRRGIPYEQYF.

Only a few counts were recorded for this clone. This sequence joins TRBV28 and TRBJ1-2; 8 bases map to TRBD1. Losses at the gene ends were 7 bases for V and 3 bases for J; bases not matched to a gene: 4. The CDR3 runs 13 residues. The germline V gene has CDR1 MDHEN and CDR2 SYDVKM. CDR3 amino acids: CASTRQGYYGYTF. The CDR3, as DNA: TGTGCCAGCACTCGACAGGGGTACTATGGCTACACCTTC.